Listed below are T cell receptor beta chains from one sample, sequenced in a study of PD-1 blockade in classical Hodgkin lymphoma. TCRdb's table, derived via immunoSEQ multiplex PCR, lists solely in-frame clones and lacks some. The sample includes 17,000 or so clones, less than 70% of them seen just once. This specimen was peripheral blood mononuclear cells (PBMCs), taken before the fourth cycle of nivolumab. These receptor sequences come from a human donor with classical Hodgkin lymphoma. Each CDR3 is given with its conserved first and last residue. A D gene is named only where the DNA matches it firmly. Rows give clone size only sometimes, using once, few, many, or a class for an expanded clone.

J gene | D gene | V gene | clone size | CDR3 protein | CDR3 DNA
TRBJ2-3 | NA | TRBV4-1 | NA | CASSQARTTNTDTQYF | TGCGCCAGCAGCCAAGCCCGGACTACTAACACAGATACGCAGTATTTT
TRBJ2-7 | NA | TRBV27 | once | CASSSHRDSYEQYF | TGTGCCAGCAGTTCCCACAGGGATTCCTACGAGCAGTACTTC
TRBJ2-2 | NA | TRBV28 | NA | CASSLSARGRTGELFF | TGTGCCAGCAGTTTATCCGCGAGGGGAAGAACCGGGGAGCTGTTTTTT
TRBJ2-1 | TRBD2 | TRBV4-2 | NA | CASSQEYVSAGGSYNEQFF | TGTGCCAGCAGCCAAGAATACGTCTCCGCGGGAGGTTCCTACAATGAGCAGTTCTTC
TRBJ1-6 | TRBD1 | TRBV28 | NA | CASSQGQTSYNSPLHF | TGTGCCAGCAGCCAGGGACAGACCTCCTATAATTCACCCCTCCACTTT
TRBJ2-2 | NA | TRBV6-5 | NA | CANRLTNTGELFF | TGTGCCAACAGACTTACGAACACCGGGGAGCTGTTTTTT
TRBJ2-5 | TRBD1 | TRBV28 | NA | CASSLRTGGRETQYF | TGTGCCAGCAGTTTAAGGACAGGGGGCAGGGAGACCCAGTACTTC
TRBJ1-6 | NA | TRBV2 | NA | CASVGASSSYNSPLHF | TGTGCCAGCGTGGGGGCCAGCAGCTCCTATAATTCACCCCTCCACTTT
TRBJ2-1 | TRBD1 | TRBV29-1 | NA | CSVEGQGDGNEQFF | TGCAGCGTTGAAGGACAGGGGGACGGCAATGAGCAGTTCTTC
TRBJ1-6 | TRBD1 | TRBV14 | NA | CASSPRRQGDSPLHF | TGTGCCAGCAGCCCTAGGAGACAGGGAGATTCACCCCTCCACTTT
TRBJ2-7 | NA | TRBV28 | few | CASSRRAGQYF | TGTGCCAGCAGTAGGAGGGCAGGGCAGTACTTC
TRBJ1-2 | NA | TRBV27 | NA | CASSLSWTAYGYTF | TGTGCCAGCAGTTTATCTTGGACAGCCTATGGCTACACCTTC
TRBJ2-7 | NA | TRBV2 | few | CASRTDGTYEQYF | TGTGCCAGCAGGACGGACGGTACCTACGAGCAGTACTTC
TRBJ2-7 | NA | TRBV27 | NA | CARPGTTYEQYF | TGTGCCAGGCCGGGAACTACTTACGAGCAGTACTTC
TRBJ2-2 | TRBD1 | TRBV28 | NA | CASSTTGYTGELFF | TGTGCCAGCAGTACGACAGGGTACACCGGGGAGCTGTTTTTT
TRBJ2-2 | TRBD2 | TRBV19 | NA | CASSITGGGELFF | TGTGCCAGTAGTATAACGGGAGGAGGGGAGCTGTTTTTT
TRBJ1-5 | NA | TRBV2 | NA | CASSFEAQPQHF | TGTGCCAGCAGTTTCGAGGCTCAGCCCCAGCATTTT
TRBJ2-7 | NA | TRBV11-2 | NA | CASSLGSSYEQYF | TGTGCCAGCAGCTTAGGGAGCTCCTACGAGCAGTACTTC
TRBJ2-7 | NA | TRBV29-1 | NA | CSVDGVDPYEQYF | TGCAGCGTCGACGGTGTGGACCCCTACGAGCAGTACTTC
TRBJ2-3 | TRBD1 | TRBV28 | NA | CASSYRTGGRGTDTQYF | TGTGCCAGCAGTTACCGGACAGGGGGCAGGGGCACAGATACGCAGTATTTT
TRBJ1-1 | NA | TRBV6-4 | NA | CASSDGAAFF | TGTGCCAGCAGTGACGGGGCAGCTTTCTTT
TRBJ2-2 | NA | TRBV5-5 | NA | CASRRGLGAGTGELFF | TGTGCCAGCAGGAGGGGTTTAGGGGCTGGCACCGGGGAGCTGTTTTTT
TRBJ1-4 | NA | TRBV6-6 | NA | CASSRPGEVRKLFF | TGTGCCAGCAGCCGCCCAGGGGAGGTTAGAAAACTGTTTTTT
TRBJ2-7 | TRBD2 | TRBV7-2 | NA | CASSLGLAGGYEQYF | TGTGCCAGCAGCTTGGGACTAGCGGGAGGCTACGAGCAGTACTTC
TRBJ1-5 | NA | TRBV19 | NA | CASTTFPGGNQPQHF | TGTGCCAGTACCACATTCCCAGGGGGCAATCAGCCCCAGCATTTT
TRBJ2-1 | NA | TRBV15 | once | CATSRGQGTYNEQFF | TGTGCCACCAGCAGAGGTCAGGGAACTTACAATGAGCAGTTCTTC
TRBJ2-7 | NA | TRBV29-1 | NA | CSVEGGHSVHEQYF | TGCAGCGTTGAAGGGGGACACTCGGTCCACGAGCAGTACTTC
TRBJ2-1 | TRBD2 | TRBV7-9 | NA | CASSTSGGILEQFF | TGTGCCAGCTCGACTAGCGGGGGGATCTTGGAGCAGTTCTTC
TRBJ2-1 | NA | TRBV7-3 | NA | CASSLTGPVNNEQFF | TGTGCCAGCAGCTTAACGGGTCCGGTTAACAATGAGCAGTTCTTC
TRBJ2-1 | NA | TRBV6-1 | NA | CASSDRQNSYNEQFF | TGTGCCAGCAGTGATAGACAGAACTCCTACAATGAGCAGTTCTTC
TRBJ2-4 | TRBD1 | TRBV5-5 | NA | CASSSRQGPNIQYF | TGTGCCAGCAGCTCCCGACAGGGACCAAACATTCAGTACTTC
TRBJ2-1 | TRBD1 | TRBV9 | few | CASSVVRGQGFHEQFF | TGTGCCAGCAGCGTAGTGAGGGGACAGGGATTCCATGAGCAGTTCTTC
TRBJ2-1 | TRBD2 | TRBV11-3 | NA | CASSLRTSENNEQFF | TGTGCCAGCAGCTTACGAACTAGCGAAAACAATGAGCAGTTCTTC
TRBJ1-2 | NA | TRBV6-5 | NA | CASSYSQGLGVYTF | TGTGCCAGCAGTTACTCGCAGGGCCTCGGTGTCTACACCTTC
TRBJ2-6 | NA | TRBV6-1 | NA | CASSAGSSGANVLTF | TGTGCCAGCAGTGCAGGGAGCTCTGGGGCCAACGTCCTGACTTTC
TRBJ2-4 | TRBD2 | TRBV6-1 | NA | CASGEDRLAGGSKNIQYF | TGTGCCAGCGGGGAAGACCGACTAGCGGGAGGTTCCAAAAACATTCAGTACTTC
TRBJ1-5 | NA | TRBV7-9 | NA | CASSSIRRGAVNQPQHF | TGTGCCAGCAGCTCTATCCGACGAGGCGCCGTCAATCAGCCCCAGCATTTT
TRBJ1-2 | NA | TRBV2 | once | CASRESTGGLYGYTF | TGTGCCAGCAGAGAGAGTACAGGTGGACTCTATGGCTACACCTTC
TRBJ2-1 | TRBD2 | TRBV10-3 | NA | CAISVAGGGYEQFF | TGTGCCATCAGTGTAGCGGGAGGTGGGTATGAGCAGTTCTTC
TRBJ2-2 | NA | TRBV7-6 | NA | CASSPRGARVNTGELFF | TGTGCCAGCAGCCCCAGAGGGGCCAGGGTAAACACCGGGGAGCTGTTTTTT
TRBJ2-7 | TRBD1 | TRBV6-6 | NA | CASRHGDRGLVEQYF | TGTGCCAGCAGGCACGGGGACAGGGGGCTAGTCGAGCAGTACTTC
TRBJ1-1 | NA | TRBV5-1 | once | CASSSGTTSNTEAFF | TGCGCCAGCAGTAGCGGGACTACCTCGAACACTGAAGCTTTCTTT
TRBJ1-2 | NA | TRBV5-6 | NA | CASSPEVLSGYTF | TGTGCCAGCAGCCCGGAGGTACTCTCGGGCTACACCTTC
TRBJ1-5 | NA | TRBV7-2 | NA | CASSLIQATHQPQHF | TGTGCCAGCAGCTTGATACAGGCAACCCATCAGCCCCAGCATTTT
TRBJ1-1 | NA | TRBV5-5 | NA | CASSFGIGDTEAFF | TGTGCCAGCAGCTTTGGGATAGGAGACACTGAAGCTTTCTTT
TRBJ2-5 | NA | TRBV27 | NA | CASSWTRGETQYF | TGTGCCAGCAGTTGGACGAGAGGGGAGACCCAGTACTTC
TRBJ1-4 | NA | TRBV5-1 | medium-sized | CASSLDGEEVEKLFF | TGCGCCAGCAGCTTGGACGGCGAAGAGGTAGAAAAACTGTTTTTT
TRBJ2-1 | NA | TRBV5-1 | NA | CASSLTPGDEQFF | TGCGCCAGCAGCTTGACGCCGGGGGATGAGCAGTTCTTC
TRBJ2-7 | NA | TRBV10-3 | few | CAISEGQVTYEQYF | TGTGCCATCAGTGAGGGGCAGGTGACCTACGAGCAGTACTTC
TRBJ1-1 | NA | TRBV29-1 | few | CSVWTDEAFF | TGCAGCGTCTGGACGGACGAAGCTTTCTTT